These 15 T cell receptor beta chains were sequenced from one sample in a study of blood T cell repertoires in COVID-19. Clones were sequenced by immunoSEQ multiplex PCR, and TCRdb holds only the in-frame ones, with some missing. The table has about 190,000 clones, 60% to 80% seen once. The sample comprised PBMCs or T cells enriched from blood (not recorded which). All receptors come from a woman aged 50 to 65 who had recovered from COVID-19.

Notes on this clone: Distinct nucleotide sequences in the sample also encode this CDR3. The V call is TRBV4-2, the J call TRBJ2-7; TRBD2 aligns across 10 bases. The CDR3 runs 15 residues. J gave up 5 bases and V 0 bases, and 4 bases lay outside the gene matches. The germline gives CDR1 LGHNA, CDR2 YNFKEQ. Written as DNA, the CDR3 is TGTGCCAGCAGCCAAGACCTAGCGGGAGTAGACGAGCAGTACTTC. Translation gives CASSQDLAGVDEQYF.

This clone was picked up a small number of times. The genes are TRBV6-5 and TRBJ1-1; 7 nucleotides align to TRBD1. The ends lost 8 bases at V and 3 bases at J; junction bases unmatched: 12. The CDR3 has 15 residues. From germline, CDR1 is MNHEY and CDR2 SVGAGI. The CDR3 sequence: CASGRTRDRYTEAFF. In nucleotides, the CDR3 is TGTGCCAGCGGACGAACGAGGGACAGATACACTGAAGCTTTCTTT.

This clone appeared once. The rearrangement joins TRBV29-1 to TRBJ1-1; D might be TRBD1 (5 bases). Per the germline V gene, CDR1 is SQVTM and CDR2 is ANQGSEA. Between the trimmed V and J ends, which lost 4 bases and 4 bases, there was a span of 7 bases. CDR3 size: 11 residues. The CDR3 is CSVGRVTEAFF. The DNA for the CDR3 is TGCAGCGTTGGCAGGGTCACTGAAGCTTTCTTT.

V gene TRBV7-9 combines with J gene TRBJ1-6; D remains unclear. The V end was cut by 5 bases, the J end by 14 bases, with 13 bases between. CDR3 length: 12 residues. Germline V gene data show CDR1 as SEHNR and CDR2 as FQNEAQ (reference sequence). The CDR3 protein is CASSPTEAALHF. CDR3 in DNA: TGTGCCAGCAGCCCTACCGAGGCGGCCCTCCACTTT.

The gene calls are TRBV2 and TRBJ1-6; TRBD1 might be the D (5 bases). There are 15 residues in the CDR3. Germline V lookup: CDR1 SNHLY, CDR2 FYNNEI. The V and J ends lost 3 bases and 10 bases respectively, with 16 bases between them. DNA of the CDR3: TGTGCCAGCAGTGATGGAGACAGTGAAAAGTCACCCCTCCACTTT. This encodes CASSDGDSEKSPLHF.

This rearrangement joins TRBV15 to TRBJ2-7, with TRBD2 matching over 7 bases. V was clipped by 0 bases and J by 1 base; unmatched bases: 3. The CDR3 runs to 15 residues. CDR1 is LNHNV, CDR2 YYDKDF, per germline (reference sequence). The DNA for the CDR3 is TGTGCCACCAGCAGAGATCGACTAGCTTCCTACGAGCAGTACTTC. It yields the protein CATSRDRLASYEQYF.

This clone appeared a single time. CDR3 nucleotide sequence: TGCGCCAGCAGCTTAACCCCGGGACAGGGGAGAGATACGCAGTATTTT. As protein: CASSLTPGQGRDTQYF. This sequence joins TRBV5-1 and TRBJ2-3, with 10 bases aligning to TRBD1. The CDR3 spans 16 residues. Germline V gene data show CDR1 as SGHRS and CDR2 as YFSETQ. V was pared by 2 bases and J by 5 bases, with 8 bases of the junction left unmatched. The full variable domain, rest sourced from reference TRBV5-1 and TRBJ2-3, is KAGVTQTPRYLIKTRGQQVTLSCSPISGHRSVSWYQQTPGQGLQFLFEYFSETQRNKGNFPGRFSGRQFSNSRSEMNVSTLELGDSALYLCASSLTPGQGRDTQYFGPGTRLTVL.

The chain recombines TRBV4-1 with TRBJ2-1, with unresolved D. Germline CDR1 and CDR2: MGHRA and YSYEKL. V shed 4 bases and J shed 0 bases, with 4 bases lying between them. This CDR3 is 13 amino acids long. CDR3 sequence (DNA): TGCGCCAGCAGCCCGAGCTCCTACAATGAGCAGTTCTTC. Translated, it gives CASSPSSYNEQFF.

The chain has TRBV5-1 and TRBJ2-7; D is undetermined. Trimming removed 0 bases from V and 0 bases from J, with 4 bases in between. Germline CDR1 and CDR2: SGHRS and YFSETQ. The CDR3 has 13 residues. CDR3 amino acids: CASSLESSYEQYF. The CDR3 coding sequence is TGCGCCAGCAGCTTGGAGAGCTCCTACGAGCAGTACTTC.

V gene TRBV4-2 combines with J gene TRBJ1-4; tentatively, D is TRBD1 (6 bases). This CDR3 spans 15 amino acids. Germline V gives CDR1 LGHNA, CDR2 YNFKEQ. The ends were cut back, 4 bases at V and 5 bases at J, with 14 bases in the middle. The CDR3, as DNA: TGTGCCAGCAGCCGGGGGGGGGCGCGAAATGAAAAACTGTTTTTT. Protein product: CASSRGGARNEKLFF.

The V gene is TRBV4-1, the J gene TRBJ1-2, with a possible D match to TRBD1 (5 bases). The CDR3 totals 13 residues. Germline V gene sequence: CDR1 MGHRA, CDR2 YSYEKL. The V and J ends lost 1 base and 12 bases respectively, with 15 bases between them. The CDR3 region has the DNA TGCGCCAGCAGCCAAGGGGGCCCAGTTGGTCACACCTTC. Its translation: CASSQGGPVGHTF.

This chain uses TRBV7-2 with TRBJ2-1; 15 bases are shared with TRBD2. The CDR3 extends over 16 amino acids. With 3 bases clipped from V and 9 bases from J, the junction kept 6 bases outside the gene matches. The germline V gene encodes CDR1 SGHTA and CDR2 FQGNSA. The CDR3 nucleotides are TGTGCCAGCAGCTTCGGACTAGCGGGAGGGCGGGCTGAGCAGTTCTTC. Translated, it gives CASSFGLAGGRAEQFF.

V usage is TRBV9 and J usage is TRBJ1-1; 8 positions match TRBD1. The germline gives CDR1 SGDLS, CDR2 YYNGEE. The CDR3 loop spans 13 amino acids. J lost 3 bases, V lost 4 bases, and 2 bases had no gene match. The CDR3 bases are TGTGCCAGCAGCTTCAGGGGGCACACTGAAGCTTTCTTT. Its translation is CASSFRGHTEAFF.

The chain employs TRBV18 and TRBJ2-6, with D possibly TRBD1 on 5 matching bases. Looked up from germline, CDR1 is KGHSH and CDR2 is LQKENI. With 1 base removed from V and 3 bases from J, the gap between germline ends came to 10 bases. This CDR3 comprises 16 residues. The CDR3 sequence: CASSPLTGGGANVLTF. The CDR3 region has the DNA TGTGCCAGCTCACCACTTACAGGTGGTGGGGCCAACGTCCTGACTTTC.

The chain links TRBV3-1 (or the pseudogene TRBV3-2) to TRBJ2-1; D uncertain. CDR3 length equals 16 residues. Germline V gene lookup returns CDR1 LGHDT and CDR2 YNNKEL (reference sequence). The ends were cut back, 6 bases at V and 0 bases at J, with 15 bases in the middle. The CDR3 region is CASRDRIALSYNEQFF. CDR3 DNA sequence: TGTGCCAGCAGGGATCGAATAGCCCTCTCCTACAATGAGCAGTTCTTC.